The present T cell receptor (beta chain) was sequenced within a study of shared clonotypes between healthy human individuals (TCRdb year 2020). Regarding the complete study: The cohort comprised a couple of women and a few men aged 18 to 49 years. For each donor, CD4 naive and CD4 memory were each given three plates, CD8 naive was given two plates, and CD8 memory was given one plate. To estimate repertoire size and how much clonotypes are shared between individuals, the study performed deep sequencing of blood TCR repertoires from a handful of healthy adults. Libraries were prepared and TCR repertoires were sequenced by different laboratories using diverse techniques, in order to increase sequencing depth and limit assay-specific biases. Per donor, leukapheresis produced somewhere between about 0.94 and 10 billion PBMCs. Broader findings and caveats from the paper: Sampling was restricted to blood, and TCR repertoires in tissue are likely to differ from TCR repertoires in blood. Larger estimated clonotype richness was generally found for naive subsets than for memory subsets. The small number of donors limited the genetic and exposure-history diversity represented. Higher generation probabilities were observed for clonotypes shared by all four sorted-subset donors than for non-shared clonotypes. Rarefaction of sorted-subset datasets indicated incomplete sequencing despite the large sequencing depth. About 4.5% of naive CD4, roughly 3.5% of naive CD8, 2% to 2.5% of memory CD4, and over 0.35% of memory CD8 clonotypes were shared across a few donors. Pairwise subsampling indicated that sequencing depth was expected to affect the degree of clonotype sharing among donors.

As concerns this clone: Which antigen it targets is not known. No much larger clonotype is one base removed from it; base qualities were not supplied.

Using the deep immunoSEQ assay, multiplex PCR amplified TCR CDR3 regions from genomic DNA. Extracted genomic DNA from each cell subset was spread evenly across all wells of several immunoSEQ 96-well plates, with each plate serving as a replicate. For sorted subsets, roughly 200 ng of genomic DNA, equivalent to 25,000 to 30,000 T cell genomes, went into each replicate PCR. The purified libraries were quantified using a Qubit 3.0 fluorometer, sized with a Bioanalyzer 2100, and then quantified again using the KAPA Library Quantification kit. Every immunoSEQ 96-well plate was sequenced on a separate single-read 150-cycle Illumina NextSeq 550 flow cell. Processing in the source paper ran as follows. Because the immunoSEQ output included only junctional sequences and no quality scores, the filtering could not be the same as the filtering used for full-length reads. Sequences were annotated with PyIR, a Python wrapper for IgBLAST v1.9, and V/J genes and CDR3 were assigned using IMGT germline references. Reads were filtered out if the reads had weak V/J assignments (E-value above 1e-6), no CDR3, stop codons, out-of-frame junctions, or ambiguous translated residues. A V3J clonotype was defined by an identical inferred V gene, J gene, and CDR3 amino acid sequence. Percentage overlap between repertoires was calculated by dividing the number of shared unique clonotypes by the size of the smaller repertoire. Three approaches were used to assess repertoire richness: RTK rarefaction, the Chao1 estimator, and Recon v2.1 estimates of unobserved clonotypes. For all TCRbeta clonotypes obtained by the gDNA method from a few donors, generation probabilities were computed with OLGA. TCRdb took this table from immuneACCESS and kept in-frame rearrangements with V and J called. Such tables lack part of the clones; where checked against another copy, unresolved V genes explain under half of the gap, and the rest is unexplained. Clone size and V and J calls were adopted from that table, with D and trimming inferred from the DNA. A total of under 600,000 clones appear in this sample, about 96% of them only once. In total, the top ten clones hold approximately 0.06% of the sample.

Inclusive of the bounding cysteine and phenylalanine, the CDR3 is 16 residues long. Only the CDR3 region is kept as DNA, spanning 48 bases read in frame from base 1. From the germline V gene, CDR1 is SQVTM and CDR2 is ANQGSEA. Healthy HIV-negative adults with no recently reported acute infections or vaccinations were included as donors. Every donor was a Caucasian adult residing in Nashville, Tennessee, USA. Magnetic negative selection was used to enrich CD4+ T cells, after which naive cells were positively selected on CD45RA and the negative fraction became the memory subset. Blood was obtained by leukapheresis, after which PBMCs were separated by Ficoll-Histopaque density gradient centrifugation and cryopreserved in liquid nitrogen vapor phase. Analytical flow cytometry was used to check the purity and quantity of each magnetically sorted T cell population. Genomic DNA was isolated from every sorted fraction and measured by UV absorbance on a Nanodrop 2000c.

The TCR comes from a woman in her 30s in good health. Recombination joined TRBV29-1 with TRBJ2-5; 9 junctional bases match TRBD2. With the DNA end fitting TRBJ2-7 better, the J assignment may be wrong. The material sequenced was naive CD4+ T cells sorted from blood. The cell subset or site label for this specimen denotes: CD45RA+ positively selected. The DNA sequence reads TGCAGCGTTCTTCTGGCGGGAGGGCCTTTGAGTTCCGAGCAGTACTTC. Its protein is CSVLLAGGPLSSEQYF.